The clone carrying this TCR beta chain was observed a few times. The entry originates in a study of blood T cells in healthy people across ages. In germline, CDR1 is SGHRS, CDR2 YFSETQ. This CDR3 has 14 residues. V was shortened by 0 bases and J by 6 bases, with 9 bases between the two germline ends. Caucasian individuals from Russia who were healthy and aged 6 to 90 acted as donors. Each sample yielded at least 6 micrograms of PBMC total RNA. Alongside a J-beta primer mix, a sample-barcoded 5' primer served in a second PCR lasting about 6 to 11 cycles. Each cDNA molecule, via a template-switch adaptor with 12 random nucleotides, was tagged. Sequencing of every sample gave 2.5 million or more CDR3-containing paired-end reads. TCRdb re-analysed the 5' RACE reads in MiXCR, keeping a single row per CDR3 protein. The table lists over 1,300,000 distinct CDR3 sequences, roughly 64% of them singletons.

Sequenced: blood. The receptor's source is a man aged 18-30 years in good health. The genes are TRBV5-1 and TRBJ2-2, with a tentative D call TRBD1 (6 bases). The CDR3 here is CASSLAQGPGELFF. The CDR3 DNA is TGCGCCAGCAGCTTGGCACAGGGCCCCGGGGAGCTGTTTTTT.